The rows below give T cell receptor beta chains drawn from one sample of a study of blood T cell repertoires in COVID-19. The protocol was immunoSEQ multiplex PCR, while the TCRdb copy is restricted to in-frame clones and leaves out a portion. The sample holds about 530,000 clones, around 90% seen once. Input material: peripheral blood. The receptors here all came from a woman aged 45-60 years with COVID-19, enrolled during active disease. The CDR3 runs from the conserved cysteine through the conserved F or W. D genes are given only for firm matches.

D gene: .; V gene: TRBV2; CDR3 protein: CASTWDSQSYNEQFF
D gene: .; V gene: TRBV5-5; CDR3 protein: CASSFGGSYEQYF
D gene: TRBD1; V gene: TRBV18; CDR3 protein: CASSVQGWAEAFF
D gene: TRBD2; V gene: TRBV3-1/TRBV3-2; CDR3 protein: CASSQGRGGEQYF
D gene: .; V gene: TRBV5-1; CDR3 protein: CASSWGDGTEAFF
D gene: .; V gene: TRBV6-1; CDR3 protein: CASSEAQGTIYF
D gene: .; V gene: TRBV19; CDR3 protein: CASWGGTRKTEAFF
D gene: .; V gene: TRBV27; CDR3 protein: CASSFSSTDTQYF
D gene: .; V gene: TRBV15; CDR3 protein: CATSREGGRALNQPQHF
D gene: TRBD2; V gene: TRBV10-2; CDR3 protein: CASRGRLAGFGNEQFF
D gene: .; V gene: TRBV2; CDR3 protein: CASSSFGGAYSNQPQHF
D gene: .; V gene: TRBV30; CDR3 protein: CAWSHELYEQFF
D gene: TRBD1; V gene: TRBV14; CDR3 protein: CASSLLTGTVDGYTF
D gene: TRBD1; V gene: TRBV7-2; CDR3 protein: CASSLDSGQGAYEQYF
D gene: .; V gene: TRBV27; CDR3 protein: CASGHGPQYF
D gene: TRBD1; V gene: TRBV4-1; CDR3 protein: CASSLGQDLPATNEKLFF
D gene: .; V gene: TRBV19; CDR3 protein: CASSQDQTVNYGYTF
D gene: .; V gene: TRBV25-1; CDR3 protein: CASSDPSRGAPNTEAFF
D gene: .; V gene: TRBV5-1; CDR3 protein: CASSLSGSYNEQFF
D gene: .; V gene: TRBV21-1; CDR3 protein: CASTTGQPNSYNSPLHF
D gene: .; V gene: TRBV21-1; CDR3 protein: CASSKPRGDDTEAFF
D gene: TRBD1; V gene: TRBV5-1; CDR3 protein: CASSSTAGTGRTEAFF
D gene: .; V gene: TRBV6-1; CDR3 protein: CASSETDIDLGSPLHF
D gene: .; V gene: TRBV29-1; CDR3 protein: CSVVSDHEQYF
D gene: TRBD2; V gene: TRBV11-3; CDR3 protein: CASSFLWGSGGANTGELFF
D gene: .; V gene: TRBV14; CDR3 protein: CASSPPVLSSSYNEQFF
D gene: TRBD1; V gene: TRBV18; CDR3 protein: CASSPTGGTGELFF
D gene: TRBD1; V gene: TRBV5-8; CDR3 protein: CASSWFGQGEDTGELFF
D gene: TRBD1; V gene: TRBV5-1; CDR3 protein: CASSGQGADTGELFF
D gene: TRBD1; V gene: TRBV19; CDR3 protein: CASSIKGQGMKPQHF
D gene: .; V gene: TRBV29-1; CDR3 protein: CSVVTVTGELFF
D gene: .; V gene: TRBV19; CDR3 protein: CASYSYGYTF
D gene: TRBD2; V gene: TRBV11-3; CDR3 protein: CASSSGGMAQYTGELFF
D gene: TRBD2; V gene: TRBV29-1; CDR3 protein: CSVGEGRTDTQYF